What follows are 26 T cell receptor beta chains derived from one specimen sequenced in a study of T cell clonotyping in hematopoietic cell transplantation. Time point here: recipient sample about 28 days before transplant, after cytoreduction. Using immunoSEQ multiplex PCR, the repertoire was profiled, and TCRdb retains in-frame clones only, with some absent. The data hold tens of thousands of clones, with around 96% observed a single time. The sequenced sample was peripheral blood mononuclear cells, obtained before stem cell transplant. These receptors originate from a woman aged 45 to 65 with acute myeloid leukemia. Some clones in this sample may be carry-over from other donors' samples.

The chain employs TRBV6-5 and TRBJ2-7; a possible D gene is TRBD2 (6 bases). The V end lost 0 bases, the J end lost 5 bases, and 8 bases lay between the germline ends. The CDR3 is 13 amino acids. CDR1 is MNHEY, CDR2 SVGAGI, per germline. CDR3 in amino acids: CASSYSRRDEQYF. In DNA form, the CDR3 reads TGTGCCAGCAGTTACTCGAGGAGGGACGAGCAGTACTTC.

V gene TRBV7-6 combines with J gene TRBJ2-3; D gene unclear. The CDR3 runs 14 residues. V gave up 2 bases and J gave up 3 bases, with 9 bases separating them. CDR1 is SGHVS and CDR2 is FNYEAQ in the germline V gene. CDR3 bases: TGTGCCAGCAGCTTACCGTTCCGGACAGATACGCAGTATTTT. Protein sequence: CASSLPFRTDTQYF.

The chain couples TRBV29-1 to TRBJ2-3; 8 nucleotides line up with TRBD1. Germline loops: CDR1 SQVTM, CDR2 ANQGSEA. The junction had 5 bases not matched to a gene; V was cut back by 8 bases and J by 1 base. This CDR3 has 13 amino acids. The CDR3 is CSPLDRGTDTQYF. The CDR3 region has the DNA TGCAGCCCACTGGACAGGGGCACAGATACGCAGTATTTT.

This clone was counted once. The rearrangement uses TRBV7-9 and TRBJ2-5; D perhaps matches TRBD1 (6 bases). The germline V and J ends were trimmed by 5 bases and 1 base, with 11 bases remaining between them. The CDR3 is 14 amino acids. Germline V CDR1 and CDR2: SEHNR, FQNEAQ (reference sequence). CDR3: CASSTRTVQETQYF. CDR3 coding DNA: TGTGCCAGCAGCACTAGGACAGTCCAAGAGACCCAGTACTTC. Combining the CDR3 with reference TRBV7-9 and TRBJ2-5 gives the whole variable domain DTGVSQNPRHKITKRGQNVTFRCDPISEHNRLYWYRQTLGQGPEFLTYFQNEAQLEKSRLLSDRFSAERPKGSFSTLEIQRTEQGDSAMYLCASSTRTVQETQYFGPGTRLLVL.

This chain uses TRBV11-2 with TRBJ2-5; the D gene is possibly TRBD1 (5 bases). Germline CDR1 and CDR2: SGHAT and FQNNGV. The CDR3 length is 15 residues. V was clipped by 0 bases and J by 5 bases, with 13 bases between them. The CDR3 here is CASSLDLAGRETQYF. In DNA, the CDR3 is TGTGCCAGCAGCTTAGATCTTGCAGGGCGGGAGACCCAGTACTTC.

This chain uses TRBV4-2 with TRBJ1-1; D remains unclear. CDR3 length equals 14 residues. V lost 5 bases and J 6 bases, leaving 16 bases between the germline ends. CDR1 is LGHNA and CDR2 is YNFKEQ in the germline V gene. CDR3 coding DNA: TGTGCCAGCAGCGCCCAACGTGCCGGGGCTGAAGCTTTCTTT. It translates to CASSAQRAGAEAFF.

This chain uses TRBV20-1 with TRBJ2-3; D perhaps matches TRBD1 (5 bases). CDR3 size: 11 residues. Trimming stripped 6 bases from V and 2 bases from J, with 6 bases between. Germline CDR1 DFQATT, CDR2 SNEGSKA (reference sequence). CDR3 sequence reads: CSAGHTDTQYF. For the CDR3, the DNA is TGCAGTGCGGGGCACACAGATACGCAGTATTTT.

This chain uses TRBV11-2 with TRBJ2-5; TRBD2 matches 7 bases. This CDR3 has 16 residues. Trimming took 2 bases from V and 2 from J; bases not matched to a gene: 8. From germline, CDR1 is SGHAT and CDR2 FQNNGV. The CDR3 DNA sequence: TGTGCCAGCAGCTTACTTTTCGGGGGGAGACAAGAGACCCAGTACTTC. Translated, it gives CASSLLFGGRQETQYF. The whole variable domain, filled in from reference TRBV11-2 and TRBJ2-5, reads EAGVAQSPRYKIIEKRQSVAFWCNPISGHATLYWYQQILGQGPKLLIQFQNNGVVDDSQLPKDRFSAERLKGVDSTLKIQPAKLEDSAVYLCASSLLFGGRQETQYFGPGTRLLVL.

The J gene is TRBJ2-7, the V gene TRBV6-5; TRBD2 might be the D (6 bases). Germline CDR1 reads MNHEY; CDR2 reads SVGAGI. The length of the CDR3 is 15 residues. Trimming left V 0 bases short and J 3 bases short, with 12 bases between. The CDR3 loop reads CASSYSAGWSYEQYF. CDR3 sequence (DNA): TGTGCCAGCAGTTACTCGGCGGGATGGAGCTACGAGCAGTACTTC.

CDR3 residues: CASGPGRGGTDTQYF. The CDR3 DNA sequence: TGCGCCAGCGGTCCGGGGCGCGGGGGCACAGATACGCAGTATTTT. V gene TRBV10-2 combines with J gene TRBJ2-3; possibly TRBD2 for D (6 bases). Trimming removed 8 bases from V and 1 base from J, with 16 bases in between. The CDR3 totals 15 residues. CDR1 and CDR2 (germline): WSHSY, SAAADI.

The rearrangement joins TRBV30 to TRBJ2-3, with D hard to call. V was shortened by 7 bases and J by 4 bases, with 9 bases between the two germline ends. The germline V gene has CDR1 GTSNPN and CDR2 SVGIG (reference sequence). The CDR3 is made up of 11 amino acids. This chain's CDR3 is CASRPADTQYF. The CDR3 coding sequence is TGTGCCTCACGCCCCGCAGATACGCAGTATTTT.

The chain employs TRBV4-1 and TRBJ1-5; D ambiguous. V dropped 1 base and J dropped 1 base, with 5 bases sitting between them. This CDR3 comprises 14 residues. The germline CDR1 and CDR2 sequences are MGHRA and YSYEKL. The CDR3 DNA reads TGCGCCAGCAGCCAAGGAGAGAGCAATCAGCCCCAGCATTTT. Translated, it gives CASSQGESNQPQHF.

The chain couples TRBV7-6 to TRBJ1-4; 7 bases are a match to TRBD1. V lost 2 bases and J lost 0; bases outside the gene matches: 9. Germline V CDR1 and CDR2: SGHVS, FNYEAQ. This CDR3 has 18 residues. In DNA form, the CDR3 reads TGTGCCAGCAGCTTAATGTTGCGGCAGGGGGCAACTAATGAAAAACTGTTTTTT. The encoded protein is CASSLMLRQGATNEKLFF.

The rearrangement links TRBV25-1 to TRBJ2-7, with TRBD2 as a possible D gene (6 bases). The CDR3 runs 14 residues. V dropped 6 bases and J dropped 0 bases, with 12 bases sitting between them. Germline V lookup: CDR1 MGHDK, CDR2 SYGVNS. CDR3 protein: CASRPGLHSYEQYF. CDR3 sequence (DNA): TGTGCCAGCAGACCGGGACTTCACTCCTACGAGCAGTACTTC.

Note on this clone: This same CDR3 is encoded by further DNA sequences in the sample. The chain employs TRBV30 and TRBJ1-5; 7 bases map to TRBD1. This CDR3 has 13 amino acids. Looked up from germline, CDR1 is GTSNPN and CDR2 is SVGIG (reference sequence). The junction had 2 bases not matched to a gene; V was cut back by 4 bases and J by 2 bases. Here the CDR3 reads CAWNQGGNQPQHF. The CDR3 region has the DNA TGTGCCTGGAATCAGGGGGGCAATCAGCCCCAGCATTTT. Supplemented by reference TRBV30 and TRBJ1-5, the full variable domain reads SQTIHQWPATLVQPVGSPLSLECTVEGTSNPNLYWYRQAAGRGLQLLFYSVGIGQISSEVPQNLSASRPQDRQFILSSKKLLLSDSGFYLCAWNQGGNQPQHFGDGTRLSIL.

V is TRBV11-2 and J is TRBJ1-2; D not certain. CDR3 length: 16 residues. The V gene's germline CDR1 is SGHAT and CDR2 FQNNGV. With 2 bases removed from V and 8 bases from J, the gap between germline ends came to 21 bases. CDR3 in amino acids: CASSLSFIRTEKGYTF. CDR3 coding DNA: TGTGCCAGCAGCTTATCCTTTATTAGGACGGAGAAAGGCTACACCTTC.

The genes are TRBV5-4 and TRBJ2-3; unclear D gene. CDR1 and CDR2 from the germline V gene are SGHNT and YYREEE (reference sequence). This CDR3 has 13 residues. V lost 1 base, J lost 1 base, and 4 bases lay in between. The CDR3 bases are TGTGCCAGCAGCTTGCTTGGCACAGATACGCAGTATTTT. Its translation: CASSLLGTDTQYF.

The chain couples TRBV28 to TRBJ1-2; D not certain. Trimming shortened V by 3 bases and J by 8 bases, and 13 bases separated the two germline ends. The CDR3 loop spans 13 amino acids. Germline V CDR1 and CDR2: MDHEN, SYDVKM. In nucleotides, the CDR3 is TGTGCCAGCAGTTTTGGCGGGGTGGGAGGCTACACCTTC. Its protein product is CASSFGGVGGYTF.

CDR3 sequence: CASSLGQSPGNTIYF. DNA for the CDR3: TGTGCCAGCTCCCTGGGGCAGTCGCCCGGAAACACCATATATTTT. This chain joins TRBV14 and TRBJ1-3; D might be TRBD1 (5 bases). CDR1 is SGHDN and CDR2 is FVKESK in the germline V gene. V lost 8 bases and J lost 4, with 18 bases in between. The CDR3 is made up of 15 amino acids.

The J gene is TRBJ1-1, the V gene TRBV29-1; D perhaps matches TRBD1 (6 bases). This CDR3 comprises 12 residues. The V and J ends lost 6 bases and 1 base respectively, with 9 bases between them. Germline CDR1 and CDR2: SQVTM and ANQGSEA. The CDR3 DNA is TGCAGCGTAGGGGGGCCGAACACTGAAGCTTTCTTT. It translates to CSVGGPNTEAFF.

This chain joins TRBV7-9 and TRBJ1-1; 10 bases are shared with TRBD1. The CDR3 is made up of 15 amino acids. The ends lost 4 bases at V and 2 bases at J; junction bases unmatched: 4. The V gene's germline CDR1 is SEHNR and CDR2 FQNEAQ (reference sequence). The chain's CDR3 is CASSSGQGGNTEAFF. The CDR3, as DNA: TGTGCCAGCAGCTCTGGACAGGGGGGAAACACTGAAGCTTTCTTT.

The V and J genes are TRBV30 and TRBJ2-7; 8 nucleotides agree with TRBD1. Germline assignment: CDR1 GTSNPN and CDR2 SVGIG (reference sequence). This CDR3 is 15 amino acids long. V shed 1 base, J shed 1 base, and the junction held 6 bases outside the gene matches. The CDR3 DNA is TGTGCCTGGAGTGCCCCTGACAGGGGTTCCTACGAGCAGTACTTC. This sequence encodes CAWSAPDRGSYEQYF.

V gene TRBV29-1 combines with J gene TRBJ1-3, with 10 bases identical to TRBD1. Germline CDR1 SQVTM, CDR2 ANQGSEA. Germline trimming cut 6 bases from V and 2 bases from J; bases unmatched to any gene: 4. This CDR3 contains 14 residues. CDR3 coding DNA: TGCAGCGTCGGGGACAGGGGAGCTGGAAACACCATATATTTT. Protein: CSVGDRGAGNTIYF. Looking up the rest from reference TRBV29-1 and TRBJ1-3 gives the full variable domain: SAVISQKPSRDICQRGTSLTIQCQVDSQVTMMFWYRQQPGQSLTLIATANQGSEATYESGFVIDKFPISRPNLTFSTLTVSNMSPEDSSIYLCSVGDRGAGNTIYFGEGSWLTVV.

This clone was observed a handful of times. J is TRBJ1-5 and V is TRBV6-1; D is unresolved. The V gene's germline CDR1 is MNHNS and CDR2 SASEGT. V was trimmed by 0 bases and J by 7 bases, leaving 19 bases between them. The CDR3 covers 17 residues. The CDR3 DNA is TGTGCCAGCAGTGAAGCGCACCCAGGTTCTGGAGGGCAGCCCCAGCATTTT. Protein: CASSEAHPGSGGQPQHF.

The V and J genes are TRBV7-3 and TRBJ2-7; D is unresolved. Germline assignment: CDR1 SGHTA and CDR2 FQGTGA. V was cut by 2 bases and J by 3 bases, with 8 bases left in between. This CDR3 is 13 amino acids long. The CDR3 DNA sequence: TGTGCCAGCAGCTTAGGCGTGGGCTACGAGCAGTACTTC. It translates to CASSLGVGYEQYF.

The gene calls are TRBV6-5 and TRBJ2-7; TRBD1 aligns across 10 bases. This CDR3 is built from 14 residues. The germline gives CDR1 MNHEY, CDR2 SVGAGI. V lost 6 bases, J lost 4 bases, and 6 bases stayed unmatched. The DNA of the CDR3 is TGTGCCAGCAGGCCGGGACAGGGGAAGTACGAGCAGTACTTC. Protein product: CASRPGQGKYEQYF.